This T cell receptor beta chain was captured in a study of T cell repertoires in cytomegalovirus infection. Study-wide background: In public TCR beta signatures, there were indications of both CMV infection and matching HLA type.

This clonotype was counted many times. TCRdb re-called the reads through MiXCR, storing one row per CDR3 protein. This repertoire shows 400,000 to 550,000 distinct CDR3 sequences, about 10% found once; its top ten account for approximately 10%. The V gene end was trimmed by 5 bases and the J gene end by 3 bases; junction bases not matched to a gene: 8. This CDR3 has 16 amino acids. The clonotype was recovered from a human donor in good health (CMV status not recorded). Some clones in this sample may be carry-over from other donors' samples. The chain links TRBV12-3 or TRBV12-4 to TRBJ2-1; 9 bases fit TRBD2. Source material: PBMCs. CDR3 DNA: TGTGCCAGCAGTCAAACGCGGGGGGGCCGCTACAATGAGCAGTTCTTC. It yields the protein CASSQTRGGRYNEQFF.